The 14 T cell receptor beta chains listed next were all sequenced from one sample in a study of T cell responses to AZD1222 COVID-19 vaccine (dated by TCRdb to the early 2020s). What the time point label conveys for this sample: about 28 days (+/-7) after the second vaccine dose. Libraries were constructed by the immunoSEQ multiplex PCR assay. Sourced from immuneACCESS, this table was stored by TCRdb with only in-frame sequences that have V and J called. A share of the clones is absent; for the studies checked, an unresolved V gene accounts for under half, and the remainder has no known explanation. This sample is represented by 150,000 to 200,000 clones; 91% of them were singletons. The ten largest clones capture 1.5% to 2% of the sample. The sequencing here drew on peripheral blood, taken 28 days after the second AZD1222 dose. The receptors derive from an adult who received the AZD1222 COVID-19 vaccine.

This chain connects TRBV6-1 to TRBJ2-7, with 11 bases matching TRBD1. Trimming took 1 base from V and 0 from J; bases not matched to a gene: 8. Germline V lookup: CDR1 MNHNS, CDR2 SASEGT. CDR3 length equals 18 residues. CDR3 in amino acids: CASSEGGTGGIFSYEQYF. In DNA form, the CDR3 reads TGTGCCAGCAGTGAAGGTGGGACAGGGGGAATTTTCTCCTACGAGCAGTACTTC.

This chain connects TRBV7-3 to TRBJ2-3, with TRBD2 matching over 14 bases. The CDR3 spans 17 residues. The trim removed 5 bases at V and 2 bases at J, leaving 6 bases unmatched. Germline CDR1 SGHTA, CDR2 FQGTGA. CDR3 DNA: TGTGCCAGCAGCGCCTTGGGACTAGCGGGGGCCACAGATACGCAGTATTTT. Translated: CASSALGLAGATDTQYF. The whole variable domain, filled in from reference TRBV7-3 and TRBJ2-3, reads GAGVSQTPSNKVTEKGKYVELRCDPISGHTALYWYRQSLGQGPEFLIYFQGTGAADDSGLPNDRFFAVRPEGSVSTLKIQRTERGDSAVYLCASSALGLAGATDTQYFGPGTRLTVL.

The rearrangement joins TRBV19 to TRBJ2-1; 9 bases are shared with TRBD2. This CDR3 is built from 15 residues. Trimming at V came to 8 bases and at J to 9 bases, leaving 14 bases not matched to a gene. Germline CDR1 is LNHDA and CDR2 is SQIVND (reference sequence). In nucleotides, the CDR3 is TGTGCCAGTGGAGAGCGGGGGGCCTTTTTTAGTGAGCAGTTCTTC. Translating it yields CASGERGAFFSEQFF.

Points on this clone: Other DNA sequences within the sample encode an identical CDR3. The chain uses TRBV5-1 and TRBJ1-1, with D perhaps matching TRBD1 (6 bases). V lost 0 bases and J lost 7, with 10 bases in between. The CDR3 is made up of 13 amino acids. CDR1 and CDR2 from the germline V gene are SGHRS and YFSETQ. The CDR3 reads CASSLGQDSEAFF. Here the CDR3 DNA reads TGCGCCAGCAGCTTGGGACAGGATAGTGAAGCTTTCTTT.

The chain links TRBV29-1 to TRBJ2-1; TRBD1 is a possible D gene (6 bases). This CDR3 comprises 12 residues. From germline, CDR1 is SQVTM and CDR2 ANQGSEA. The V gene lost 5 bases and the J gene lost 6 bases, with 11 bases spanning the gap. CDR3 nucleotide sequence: TGCAGCGTTAAAGCCAGGGGCAATGAGCAGTTCTTC. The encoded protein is CSVKARGNEQFF.

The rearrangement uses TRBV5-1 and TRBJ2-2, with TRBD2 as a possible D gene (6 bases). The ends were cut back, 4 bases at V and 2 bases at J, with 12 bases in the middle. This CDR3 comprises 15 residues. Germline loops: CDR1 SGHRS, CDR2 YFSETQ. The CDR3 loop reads CASSPGTHNTGELFF. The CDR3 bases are TGCGCCAGCAGCCCCGGGACTCATAACACCGGGGAGCTGTTTTTT.

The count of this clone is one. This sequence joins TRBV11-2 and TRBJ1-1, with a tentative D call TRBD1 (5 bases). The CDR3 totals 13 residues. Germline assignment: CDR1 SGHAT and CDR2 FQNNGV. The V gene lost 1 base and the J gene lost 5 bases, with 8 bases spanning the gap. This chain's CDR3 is CASSLVRGTEAFF. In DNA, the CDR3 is TGTGCCAGCAGCTTAGTCCGGGGGACTGAAGCTTTCTTT.

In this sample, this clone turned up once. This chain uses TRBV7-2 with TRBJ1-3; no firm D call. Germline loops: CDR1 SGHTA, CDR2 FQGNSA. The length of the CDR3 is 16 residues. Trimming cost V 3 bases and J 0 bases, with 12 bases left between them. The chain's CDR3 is CASSFRTRSSGNTIYF. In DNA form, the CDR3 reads TGTGCCAGCAGCTTCCGGACTCGAAGCTCTGGAAACACCATATATTTT.

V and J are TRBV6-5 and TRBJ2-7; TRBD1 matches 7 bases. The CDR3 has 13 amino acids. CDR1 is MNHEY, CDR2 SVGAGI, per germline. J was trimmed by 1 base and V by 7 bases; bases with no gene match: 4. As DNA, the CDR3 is TGTGCCAGCACCCCGGACAGGTCCTACGAGCAGTACTTC. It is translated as CASTPDRSYEQYF.

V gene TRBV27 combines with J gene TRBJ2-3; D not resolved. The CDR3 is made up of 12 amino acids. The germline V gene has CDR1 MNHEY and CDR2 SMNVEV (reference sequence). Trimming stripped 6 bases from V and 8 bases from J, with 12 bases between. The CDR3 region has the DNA TGTGCCAGCAGACACGCCCCTAGTACGCAGTATTTT. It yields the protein CASRHAPSTQYF.

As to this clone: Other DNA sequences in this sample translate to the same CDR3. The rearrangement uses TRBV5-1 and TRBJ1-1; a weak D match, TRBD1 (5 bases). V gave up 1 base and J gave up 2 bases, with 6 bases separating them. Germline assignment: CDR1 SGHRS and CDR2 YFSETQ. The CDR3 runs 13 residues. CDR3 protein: CASSLQGNTEAFF. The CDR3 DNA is TGCGCCAGCAGCTTGCAGGGTAACACTGAAGCTTTCTTT.

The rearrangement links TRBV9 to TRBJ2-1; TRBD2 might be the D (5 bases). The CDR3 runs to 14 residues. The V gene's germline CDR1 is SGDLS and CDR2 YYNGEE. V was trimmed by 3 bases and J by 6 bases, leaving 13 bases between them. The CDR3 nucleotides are TGTGCCAGCAGCGGTTCCCTTCGGGGCAATGAGCAGTTCTTC. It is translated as CASSGSLRGNEQFF.

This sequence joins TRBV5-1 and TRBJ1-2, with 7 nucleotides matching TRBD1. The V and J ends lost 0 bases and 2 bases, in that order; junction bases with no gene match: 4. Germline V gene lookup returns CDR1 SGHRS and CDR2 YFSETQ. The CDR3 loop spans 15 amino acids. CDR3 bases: TGCGCCAGCAGCTTGGGAGGGGGCGCAAACTATGGCTACACCTTC. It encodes CASSLGGGANYGYTF.

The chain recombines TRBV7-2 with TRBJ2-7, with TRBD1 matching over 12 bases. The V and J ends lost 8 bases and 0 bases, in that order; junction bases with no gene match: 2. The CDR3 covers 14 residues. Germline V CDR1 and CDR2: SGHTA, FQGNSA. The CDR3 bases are TGTGCCAGCCGGGACAGGGGGCTCTCCTACGAGCAGTACTTC. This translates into CASRDRGLSYEQYF.